A few counts support the clone carrying this T cell receptor (beta chain). Its antigen is undetermined. The CDR3 has 15 residues. V was trimmed by 3 bases and J by 5 bases, leaving 18 bases between them. Germline values: CDR1 SGDLS, CDR2 YYNGEE. On average, the one heparinised blood draw given by each donor was around 110 mL. The data belong to a study of beta chain features in type 1 diabetes. Every bit of the isolated RNA underwent reverse transcription, so sequencing read expressed TCRB transcripts. Profiled with immunoSEQ multiplex PCR; TCRdb holds only in-frame clones, not every one. The sample shows about 470,000 clones, 30% of them seen only once. Findings and limits, study-wide: Still unanswered here is whether HLA type influences TCRB rearrangement.

Sample: naive CD4+ T cells from blood. The rearrangement joins TRBV9 to TRBJ2-7; D gene uncertain. The source is a man between 18 and 29 years old in good health. The CDR3 DNA follows: TGTGCCAGCAGCGCCTTGACCGGCCTTTTCGACGAGCAGTACTTC. Its translation is CASSALTGLFDEQYF.